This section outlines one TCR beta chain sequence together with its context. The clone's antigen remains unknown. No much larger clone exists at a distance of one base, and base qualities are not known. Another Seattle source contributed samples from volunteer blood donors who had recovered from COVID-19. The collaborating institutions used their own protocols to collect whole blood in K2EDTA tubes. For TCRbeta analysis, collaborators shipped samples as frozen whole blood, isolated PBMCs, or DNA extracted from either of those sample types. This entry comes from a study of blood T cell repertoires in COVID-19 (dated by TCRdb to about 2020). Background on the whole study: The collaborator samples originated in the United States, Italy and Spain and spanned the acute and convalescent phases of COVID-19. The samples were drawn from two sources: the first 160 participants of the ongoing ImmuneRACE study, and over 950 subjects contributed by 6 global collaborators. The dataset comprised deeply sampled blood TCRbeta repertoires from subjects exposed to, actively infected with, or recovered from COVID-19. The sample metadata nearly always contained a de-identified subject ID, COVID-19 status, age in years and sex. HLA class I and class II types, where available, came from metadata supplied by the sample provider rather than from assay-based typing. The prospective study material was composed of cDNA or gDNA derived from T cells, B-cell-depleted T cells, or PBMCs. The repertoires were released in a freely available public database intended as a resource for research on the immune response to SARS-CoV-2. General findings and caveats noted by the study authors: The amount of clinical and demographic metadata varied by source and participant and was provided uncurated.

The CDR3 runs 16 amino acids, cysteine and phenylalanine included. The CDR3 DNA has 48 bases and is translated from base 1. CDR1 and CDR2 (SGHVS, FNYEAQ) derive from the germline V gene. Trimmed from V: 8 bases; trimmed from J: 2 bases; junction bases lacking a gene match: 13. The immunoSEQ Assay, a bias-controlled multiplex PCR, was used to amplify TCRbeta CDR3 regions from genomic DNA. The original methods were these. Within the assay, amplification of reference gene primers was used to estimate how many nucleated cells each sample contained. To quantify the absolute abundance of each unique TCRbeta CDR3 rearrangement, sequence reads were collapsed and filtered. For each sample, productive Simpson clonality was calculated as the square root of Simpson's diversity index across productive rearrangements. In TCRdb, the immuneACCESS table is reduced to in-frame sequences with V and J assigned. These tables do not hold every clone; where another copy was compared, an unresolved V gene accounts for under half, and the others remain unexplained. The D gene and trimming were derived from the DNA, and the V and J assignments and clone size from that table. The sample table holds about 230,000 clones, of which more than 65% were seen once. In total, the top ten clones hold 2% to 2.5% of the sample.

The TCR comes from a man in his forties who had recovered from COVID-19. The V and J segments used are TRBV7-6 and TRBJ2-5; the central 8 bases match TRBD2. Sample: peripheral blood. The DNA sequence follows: TGTGCCAGCGCCCAAGGGGCTAGCGGGTATCAAGAGACCCAGTACTTC. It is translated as CASAQGASGYQETQYF.